This T cell receptor beta chain was identified during a study of spatial heterogeneity in lung cancer. TCRdb called the 5' RACE reads again in MiXCR, with one record for every CDR3 protein. The data contain about 47,000 distinct CDR3 sequences, about an eighth of them singletons. Ten or more counts support this clonotype. The CDR3 is 16 residues long. The ends were cut back, 7 bases at V and 4 bases at J, with 22 bases in the middle. Germline V lookup: CDR1 SGHTA, CDR2 FQGNSA. Stated time point: blood at routine non-recurrence follow-up after resection. The input for sequencing was PBMCs, taken at follow-up. The receptor's source is a male donor with early-stage non-small cell lung cancer. The chain carries TRBV7-2 and TRBJ1-2; TRBD1 might be the D (5 bases). CDR3 DNA sequence: TGTGCCAGCACCCAGACCCGAGACAGTAGATTCTATGGCTACACCTTC. Protein product: CASTQTRDSRFYGYTF.